The T cell receptor (beta chain) described here comes from a study of response to subunit inactivated influenza vaccine. This clonotype came up many times. Its antigen is currently unknown. Using its own MiXCR run on the RT-PCR reads, TCRdb lists one record per CDR3 protein. The table has about 700,000 distinct CDR3 sequences, less than 20% seen once; the top ten hold 11%. Study conclusions and caveats: T cells newly recruited by each seasonal influenza vaccination are few, the authors suggested.

Source: PBMCs from blood, taken 11 to 12 days after vaccination. The TCR originated in a man over 45 who received an inactivated influenza vaccine.

DNA of the CDR3: TGTGCCAGCAGTAATAATTCACCCCTCCACTTT. Its protein is CASSNNSPLHF. The rearrangement links TRBV7-9 to TRBJ1-6; no clear D gene. Trimming removed 6 bases from V and 5 bases from J, with 2 bases in between. The V gene's germline CDR1 is SEHNR and CDR2 FQNEAQ (reference sequence). This CDR3 has 11 amino acids.